Following are 23 T cell receptor beta chains from one sample sequenced in a study of T cells in tuberculosis. TCRdb's copy holds only in-frame clones and misses some; the assay was immunoSEQ multiplex PCR. The sample has around 10,000 clones, over 90% seen once. Input material: PBMCs. These receptors all come from an adult with tuberculosis.

V gene TRBV6-1 combines with J gene TRBJ2-7; 8 bases fit TRBD1. CDR3 length: 14 residues. V shed 6 bases, J shed 6 bases, and the junction held 10 bases outside the gene matches. Germline V gene data show CDR1 as MNHNS and CDR2 as SASEGT. The DNA for the CDR3 is TGTGCCAGCAGAGCAACCGGGACAGGAGGCGAGCAGTACTTC. It translates to CASRATGTGGEQYF.

The J gene is TRBJ2-1, the V gene TRBV11-2; D may be TRBD2 (6 bases). The CDR3 is 16 amino acids. The V and J ends lost 5 bases and 9 bases respectively, with 23 bases between them. CDR1 is SGHAT and CDR2 is FQNNGV in the germline V gene. The CDR3: CASSPPGLIPWGEQFF. The DNA of the CDR3 is TGTGCCAGCAGCCCCCCGGGACTCATACCCTGGGGTGAGCAGTTCTTC.

This clone was counted once. The gene calls are TRBV6-6 and TRBJ2-7; no firm D call. The V gene's germline CDR1 is MNHNY and CDR2 SVGAGI (reference sequence). Between the trimmed V and J ends, which lost 6 bases and 7 bases, there was a span of 10 bases. The CDR3 sequence is 11 residues long. CDR3 loop: CASSPRLEQYF. In nucleotides, the CDR3 is TGTGCCAGCAGCCCCCGCCTAGAGCAGTACTTC.

The chain has TRBV29-1 and TRBJ2-2; TRBD2 agrees at 8 bases. The CDR3 totals 15 residues. Germline CDR1 SQVTM, CDR2 ANQGSEA. J lost 1 base, V lost 7 bases, and 8 bases had no gene match. The CDR3 protein is CSAGRLAGNTGELFF. The CDR3 region has the DNA TGCAGCGCCGGCCGCCTAGCGGGGAACACCGGGGAGCTGTTTTTT.

The genes are TRBV7-9 and TRBJ2-3, with D maybe TRBD1 (6 bases). Germline CDR1 SEHNR, CDR2 FQNEAQ (reference sequence). CDR3 length: 14 amino acids. Deletions cut 1 base from V and 4 bases from J, with 9 bases between. The CDR3: CASSLVAGADTQYF. DNA for the CDR3: TGTGCCAGCAGCTTAGTGGCAGGGGCAGATACGCAGTATTTT.

This clone showed up just once. V is TRBV5-1 and J is TRBJ2-1, with TRBD2 matching 8 bases. The CDR3 is 16 amino acids. Germline V gives CDR1 SGHRS, CDR2 YFSETQ. The ends lost 0 bases at V and 7 bases at J; junction bases unmatched: 9. DNA for the CDR3: TGCGCCAGCAGCTTGGACAGCGGGAGATCTAAGAATGAGCAGTTCTTC. Translation gives CASSLDSGRSKNEQFF.

The chain employs TRBV6-4 and TRBJ2-2; perhaps TRBD1 as D (5 bases). Trimming pared 5 bases from V and 7 bases from J, leaving 14 bases between. Germline-derived CDR1 and CDR2 are MRHNA and SNTAGT. CDR3 length: 14 residues. DNA of the CDR3: TGTGCCAGCAGTTCCCGACAGAATGGCGGGGAGCTGTTTTTT. Translation: CASSSRQNGGELFF.

This sequence joins TRBV4-1 and TRBJ1-1; D possibly corresponds to TRBD1 (5 bases). Trimming took 5 bases from V and 0 from J, leaving 13 bases between them. Looked up from germline, CDR1 is MGHRA and CDR2 is YSYEKL. CDR3 length equals 15 residues. In DNA, the CDR3 is TGCGCCAGCAGCGTCCAGCCGACAGTGAACACTGAAGCTTTCTTT. This encodes CASSVQPTVNTEAFF.

The chain has TRBV7-2 and TRBJ2-2; 7 nucleotides agree with TRBD1. This CDR3 has 14 amino acids. Germline assignment: CDR1 SGHTA and CDR2 FQGNSA. The junction had 8 bases not matched to a gene; V was cut back by 5 bases and J by 8 bases. This CDR3 is CASSPGGVLGELFF. Here the CDR3 DNA reads TGTGCCAGCAGCCCAGGGGGTGTGCTGGGGGAGCTGTTTTTT.

The rearrangement uses TRBV10-2 and TRBJ1-4, with D maybe TRBD1 (5 bases). V lost 6 bases and J lost 4, with 18 bases in between. CDR1 is WSHSY, CDR2 SAAADI, per germline. The CDR3 runs to 16 residues. This CDR3 reads CASRAGWARGNEKLFF. CDR3 DNA sequence: TGCGCCAGCAGGGCAGGGTGGGCCCGTGGTAATGAAAAACTGTTTTTT.

In this sample, this clone turned up once. The V gene is TRBV5-1, the J gene TRBJ2-3; D perhaps matches TRBD1 (6 bases). Germline values: CDR1 SGHRS, CDR2 YFSETQ. V shed 4 bases and J shed 6 bases, with 9 bases lying between them. CDR3 length: 12 residues. The CDR3 DNA reads TGCGCCAGCAGCCTTGGACAGGATACGCAGTATTTT. This codes for CASSLGQDTQYF.

The CDR3 DNA reads TGTGCCAGCAGCGCAGGGACTAGCGGGAGATTTGAGCAGTTCTTC. It yields the protein CASSAGTSGRFEQFF. This rearrangement joins TRBV9 to TRBJ2-1; 14 nucleotides match TRBD2. The length of the CDR3 is 15 residues. The germline CDR1 and CDR2 sequences are SGDLS and YYNGEE. Trimming removed 3 bases from V and 9 bases from J; junction bases left unmatched: 5. Filled out from reference TRBV9 and TRBJ2-1, the complete variable domain reads DSGVTQTPKHLITATGQRVTLRCSPRSGDLSVYWYQQSLDQGLQFLIQYYNGEERAKGNILERFSAQQFPDLHSELNLSSLELGDSALYFCASSAGTSGRFEQFFGPGTRLTVL.

V gene TRBV10-3 combines with J gene TRBJ1-1, with TRBD1 matching 7 bases. With 11 bases clipped from V and 7 bases from J, the junction kept 22 bases outside the gene matches. This CDR3 region has 16 residues. CDR1 is ENHRY and CDR2 is SYGVKD in the germline V gene. CDR3 in DNA: TGTGCCTCACAAACCAGGGGGATAGAGCCGAACCATGAAGCTTTCTTT. Protein sequence: CASQTRGIEPNHEAFF.

The V and J genes are TRBV4-1 and TRBJ2-2, with 12 bases aligning to TRBD2. CDR1 MGHRA and CDR2 YSYEKL come from the germline V gene. This CDR3 spans 16 amino acids. J gave up 1 base and V 7 bases, and 4 bases lay outside the gene matches. The CDR3 DNA reads as TGCGCCAGCAAGTGGGGACTAGCGGGGAACACCGGGGAGCTGTTTTTT. Translated: CASKWGLAGNTGELFF.

A few counts support this clone. CDR3: CASSSPGDEQYF. The CDR3 DNA follows: TGTGCCAGCAGCTCACCGGGGGACGAGCAGTACTTC. The chain combines TRBV5-4 with TRBJ2-7; D possibly corresponds to TRBD2 (6 bases). Trimming removed 3 bases from V and 5 bases from J, with 9 bases in between. The length of the CDR3 is 12 residues. The germline V gene has CDR1 SGHNT and CDR2 YYREEE (reference sequence).

This clone appeared a single time. The chain is built from TRBV27 and TRBJ2-7, with D tentatively TRBD2 (5 bases). There are 15 residues in the CDR3. Trimming removed 6 bases from V and 7 bases from J, with 22 bases in between. Germline V gene sequence: CDR1 MNHEY, CDR2 SMNVEV (reference sequence). The CDR3 DNA reads as TGTGCCAGCAGCCTAAGGAGCGGCCCTACGGGGGAGCAGTACTTC. Protein product: CASSLRSGPTGEQYF.

CDR3 region: CASSGTQGTDTQYF. The CDR3 nucleotides read TGCGCCAGCAGCGGAACGCAGGGCACAGATACGCAGTATTTT. The rearrangement uses TRBV5-1 and TRBJ2-3; D remains ambiguous. Trimming shortened V by 4 bases and J by 1 base, and 10 bases separated the two germline ends. There are 14 residues in the CDR3. Germline CDR1 and CDR2: SGHRS and YFSETQ.

This chain links TRBV4-1 with TRBJ2-3, with 10 nucleotides matching TRBD2. V was clipped by 4 bases and J by 1 base; unmatched bases: 8. CDR3 length: 17 amino acids. Looked up from germline, CDR1 is MGHRA and CDR2 is YSYEKL. CDR3 sequence (DNA): TGCGCCAGCAGCCTAAACGCAGGGACTAGCGGCACAGATACGCAGTATTTT. The encoded protein is CASSLNAGTSGTDTQYF.

This chain connects TRBV29-1 to TRBJ2-1, with D possibly matching TRBD2 (6 bases). Trimming took 7 bases from V and 5 from J, leaving 9 bases between them. Germline assignment: CDR1 SQVTM and CDR2 ANQGSEA. The CDR3 consists of 11 residues. The CDR3 DNA sequence: TGCAGCGGGGGACTGGACAATGAGCAGTTCTTC. Translation: CSGGLDNEQFF.

The J gene is TRBJ1-4, the V gene TRBV19, with 7 bases identical to TRBD1. Germline assignment: CDR1 LNHDA and CDR2 SQIVND (reference sequence). Trimming cost V 6 bases and J 0 bases; bases outside gene matches: 7. CDR3 size: 16 residues. The CDR3 is CASRQGPGATNEKLFF. The CDR3 DNA follows: TGTGCCAGTAGACAGGGGCCCGGCGCAACTAATGAAAAACTGTTTTTT.

The V gene is TRBV7-2, the J gene TRBJ2-1; D ambiguous. This CDR3 is 15 amino acids long. The V and J ends lost 1 base and 0 bases respectively, with 7 bases between them. The germline gives CDR1 SGHTA, CDR2 FQGNSA. CDR3 region: CASSLELDSYNEQFF. CDR3 DNA: TGTGCCAGCAGCTTAGAACTCGACTCCTACAATGAGCAGTTCTTC.

This rearrangement joins TRBV30 to TRBJ1-2; no reliable D call. The CDR3 covers 13 residues. Looked up from germline, CDR1 is GTSNPN and CDR2 is SVGIG (reference sequence). V dropped 1 base and J dropped 1 base, with 7 bases sitting between them. The CDR3 spells CAWSDTGNYGYTF. Here the CDR3 DNA reads TGTGCCTGGAGTGATACTGGTAACTATGGCTACACCTTC. The full variable domain, rest sourced from reference TRBV30 and TRBJ1-2, is SQTIHQWPATLVQPVGSPLSLECTVEGTSNPNLYWYRQAAGRGLQLLFYSVGIGQISSEVPQNLSASRPQDRQFILSSKKLLLSDSGFYLCAWSDTGNYGYTFGSGTRLTVV.

This clone has a single count. The V gene is TRBV4-1, the J gene TRBJ1-1; 7 nucleotides align to TRBD1. The trim removed 4 bases at V and 8 bases at J, leaving 4 bases unmatched. The length of the CDR3 is 12 residues. The germline V gene encodes CDR1 MGHRA and CDR2 YSYEKL. The CDR3 loop is CASSLGTDEAFF. The CDR3 DNA is TGCGCCAGCAGCCTTGGGACAGACGAAGCTTTCTTT.